The T cell receptor (beta chain) described here comes from a study of T cells after yellow fever vaccination. For the study at large: Fractions low in cell number were prepared with SMART-Seq v4 Ultra Low Input. Study-level findings and limits: FACS-sorted repertoires might harbor abundant contaminating clonotypes from the bulk population. Only a small proportion of the clonotypes turned up in both the CD4 and the CD8 compartments, likely arising from convergent recombination.

Germline CDR1 is MNHEY and CDR2 is SMNVEV (reference sequence). The junction had 6 bases not matched to a gene; V was cut back by 3 bases and J by 5 bases. The CDR3 is 14 residues long. The TCR cDNA carried a universal primer site and UMIs from 5'RACE template switching. TCRdb redid the calling of the 5' RACE reads with MiXCR, one entry per CDR3 protein. The sample yields around 72,000 distinct CDR3 sequences, about 7.3% seen once. This clonotype was detected a few times. Its antigen is unidentified. This sample comprised CD8+ T cells sorted from PBMCs, obtained 9 to 10 days after the first yellow fever vaccination. The source of this sequence is a man aged 18 to 29 who received the YFV17D yellow fever vaccine. V gene TRBV27 combines with J gene TRBJ2-7; 8 bases map to TRBD1. CDR3 residues: CASSLAGGINEQYF. CDR3 coding DNA: TGTGCCAGCAGTTTGGCAGGGGGCATCAACGAGCAGTACTTC.